Presented here are 30 T cell receptor beta chains from one specimen sequenced in a study of T cells in Graves' hyperthyroidism and ophthalmopathy. Using RNA transcripts as the source, TCR beta CDR3 regions were amplified. The HTBI primer set drove a first-round RT-PCR of the TCR CDR3. A single record per CDR3 protein comes from TCRdb applying MiXCR to the multiplex PCR reads. The sample records roughly 350,000 distinct CDR3 sequences, roughly 13% being singletons. The sequencing sample was made of blood. These receptors came from a woman aged 40 to 50 with Graves' ophthalmopathy.

This clonotype was recorded at least ten times. This rearrangement joins TRBV6-1 to TRBJ2-5, with D perhaps TRBD2 (5 bases). The V end lost 4 bases, the J end lost 5 bases, and 8 bases lay between the germline ends. This CDR3 has 12 residues. The germline V gene encodes CDR1 MNHNS and CDR2 SASEGT. CDR3 amino acids: CASSASGETQYF. The CDR3 region has the DNA TGTGCCAGCAGTGCCTCGGGGGAGACCCAGTACTTC.

Ten or more counts support this clonotype. The chain uses TRBV6-1 and TRBJ2-5, with D possibly matching TRBD2 (7 bases). Trimming left V 7 bases short and J 2 bases short, with 14 bases between. Germline-derived CDR1 and CDR2 are MNHNS and SASEGT. The length of the CDR3 is 14 residues. CDR3 bases: TGTGCCAGCAATGGACGGGGGGCACAAGAGACCCAGTACTTC. This encodes CASNGRGAQETQYF.

This clonotype was observed at least ten times. This chain connects TRBV20-1 to TRBJ2-1; 10 nucleotides align to TRBD2. Germline-derived CDR1 and CDR2 are DFQATT and SNEGSKA (reference sequence). CDR3 length: 13 residues. V lost 0 bases and J lost 12; bases outside the gene matches: 5. The DNA for the CDR3 is TGCAGTGCTAGAGATGGGCTAGCGGGAGTGCAGTTCTTC. It specifies CSARDGLAGVQFF.

This clonotype appeared many times. V and J are TRBV28 and TRBJ2-1; TRBD2 matches 9 bases. This CDR3 is built from 15 residues. Germline CDR1 reads MDHEN; CDR2 reads SYDVKM. J lost 6 bases, V lost 5 bases, and 8 bases had no gene match. The DNA of the CDR3 is TGTGCCAGCAGTACCCTAGCGGGGTTCCTCAATGAGCAGTTCTTC. It codes for CASSTLAGFLNEQFF.

The table lists this clonotype with a count of one. A read error may explain this, as a much larger clone is one base away. The V gene is TRBV19, the J gene TRBJ2-2; D possibly corresponds to TRBD2 (5 bases). The length of the CDR3 is 13 residues. Germline V CDR1 and CDR2: LNHDA, SQIVND (reference sequence). CDR3 amino acids: CASSISRTGKLFF. CDR3 nucleotides: TGTGCCAGTAGTATAAGCCGGACCGGGAAGCTGTTTTTT.

This clonotype was picked up many times. V gene TRBV29-1 combines with J gene TRBJ1-1; no clear D gene. This CDR3 comprises 12 residues. Trimming removed 3 bases from V and 0 bases from J, with 5 bases in between. Per the germline V gene, CDR1 is SQVTM and CDR2 is ANQGSEA. In DNA, the CDR3 is TGCAGCGTTGAGCAGGTGAACACTGAAGCTTTCTTT. It specifies CSVEQVNTEAFF.

The chain is built from TRBV20-1 and TRBJ2-1; the D is unclear. The germline V gene has CDR1 DFQATT and CDR2 SNEGSKA (reference sequence). Trimming left V 7 bases short and J 6 bases short, with 16 bases between. The CDR3 runs 13 residues. CDR3 nucleotide sequence: TGCAGTGTTCCCGTCATTCTTGGCAATGAGCAGTTCTTC. Its translation: CSVPVILGNEQFF.

In its sample, this clonotype was seen many times. The rearrangement links TRBV20-1 to TRBJ1-1; possibly TRBD1 for D (5 bases). The V gene's germline CDR1 is DFQATT and CDR2 SNEGSKA (reference sequence). The germline V and J ends were trimmed by 0 bases and 6 bases, with 11 bases remaining between them. The CDR3 consists of 13 residues. For the CDR3, the DNA is TGCAGTGCTAGAGATTTGGGGGGTGCTGAAGCTTTCTTT. Residues: CSARDLGGAEAFF.

This clonotype came up many times. V usage is TRBV6-1 and J usage is TRBJ1-2, with unresolved D. Trimming shortened V by 5 bases and J by 4 bases, and 14 bases separated the two germline ends. CDR3 length equals 14 residues. Germline V gene lookup returns CDR1 MNHNS and CDR2 SASEGT. The CDR3 DNA sequence: TGTGCCAGCAGTCCATCCGGGTCCCCCTATGGCTACACCTTC. It codes for CASSPSGSPYGYTF.

This sequence joins TRBV7-2 and TRBJ1-1; 7 bases are a match to TRBD1. The junction had 3 bases not matched to a gene; V was cut back by 1 base and J by 4 bases. The CDR3 spans 14 residues. Germline V gene sequence: CDR1 SGHTA, CDR2 FQGNSA. CDR3 DNA: TGTGCCAGCAGCTTAGAGGCAGGGGGCACTGAAGCTTTCTTT. This sequence encodes CASSLEAGGTEAFF. The full variable domain, with the rest looked up from reference TRBV7-2 and TRBJ1-1, is GAGVSQSPSNKVTEKGKDVELRCDPISGHTALYWYRQSLGQGLEFLIYFQGNSAPDKSGLPSDRFSAERTGGSVSTLTIQRTQQEDSAVYLCASSLEAGGTEAFFGQGTRLTVV.

The rearrangement uses TRBV16 and TRBJ2-1; TRBD2 matches at 8 bases. This CDR3 is built from 16 residues. Germline values: CDR1 KGHSY, CDR2 FQNENV. Trimming took 1 base from V and 2 from J; bases not matched to a gene: 4. This chain's CDR3 is CASSQYPAGAYNEQFF. In DNA form, the CDR3 reads TGTGCCAGCAGCCAATATCCAGCGGGGGCCTACAATGAGCAGTTCTTC.

CDR3 sequence reads: CASSQYRGAVNQPQHF. CDR3 coding DNA: TGTGCCAGCAGCCAATACAGGGGGGCCGTGAATCAGCCCCAGCATTTT. The V and J genes are TRBV7-8 and TRBJ1-5; the match to TRBD1 covers 8 bases. With 5 bases clipped from V and 4 bases from J, the junction kept 10 bases outside the gene matches. Germline lookup yields CDR1 SGHVS and CDR2 FQNEAQ. The CDR3 totals 16 residues.

This clonotype was seen ten or more times. The rearrangement joins TRBV3-1 to TRBJ2-1, with 11 positions matching TRBD2. The CDR3 extends over 15 amino acids. The germline gives CDR1 LGHDT, CDR2 YNNKEL (reference sequence). The junction had 4 bases not matched to a gene; V was cut back by 1 base and J by 8 bases. The CDR3 region is CASSQGGTSGHEQFF. CDR3 DNA: TGTGCCAGCAGCCAAGGGGGGACTAGCGGCCATGAGCAGTTCTTC.

This clonotype has ten or more counts. This rearrangement joins TRBV29-1 to TRBJ2-1, with TRBD2 identical over 8 bases. Germline trimming cut 7 bases from V and 8 bases from J; bases unmatched to any gene: 10. Germline V gene sequence: CDR1 SQVTM, CDR2 ANQGSEA. The CDR3 is made up of 13 amino acids. CDR3: CSGDSGSRDEQFF. CDR3 nucleotide sequence: TGCAGCGGCGACAGCGGGAGTAGGGATGAGCAGTTCTTC.

The chain has TRBV28 and TRBJ1-1; 10 bases are a match to TRBD1. Germline V lookup: CDR1 MDHEN, CDR2 SYDVKM. Trimming cost V 6 bases and J 7 bases; bases outside gene matches: 14. The CDR3 loop spans 16 amino acids. CDR3 bases: TGTGCCAGCAGCCCCCCCCGGACAGGGGGGGAAATTGAAGCTTTCTTT. This codes for CASSPPRTGGEIEAFF.

A few counts support this clonotype. A read error may be the cause here, since a much bigger clone is one base away. The chain recombines TRBV28 with TRBJ2-3; possible D gene TRBD1, 7 bases. V was trimmed by 10 bases and J by 2 bases, leaving 13 bases between them. The CDR3 covers 13 residues. Germline V gene lookup returns CDR1 MDHEN and CDR2 SYDVKM. As DNA, the CDR3 is TGTGCCATCCAGGGGGGCTTCACAGATACGCAGTATTTT. It encodes CAIQGGFTDTQYF.

This clonotype was recorded at least ten times. This chain links TRBV20-1 with TRBJ2-1; 12 nucleotides match TRBD2. Germline assignment: CDR1 DFQATT and CDR2 SNEGSKA (reference sequence). The CDR3 spans 15 residues. The trim removed 1 base at V and 4 bases at J, leaving 2 bases unmatched. The CDR3 nucleotides are TGCAGTGCTAGAGTCCTAGCGGGGGGGTACAATGAGCAGTTCTTC. Protein sequence: CSARVLAGGYNEQFF.

This clonotype was seen at least ten times. The chain couples TRBV29-1 to TRBJ1-1; no clear D gene. Germline V lookup: CDR1 SQVTM, CDR2 ANQGSEA. The CDR3 covers 14 residues. V was clipped by 4 bases and J by 2 bases, with 14 bases between them. Here the CDR3 reads CSVGLLSLNTEAFF. CDR3 DNA: TGCAGCGTTGGTTTACTGAGCCTTAACACTGAAGCTTTCTTT.

This clonotype was observed at least ten times. The chain employs TRBV6-5 and TRBJ2-7; D not resolved. The germline V and J ends were trimmed by 2 bases and 0 bases, with 14 bases remaining between them. The CDR3 covers 16 residues. Germline V gene lookup returns CDR1 MNHEY and CDR2 SVGAGI. CDR3 region: CASSYRYQPSSYEQYF. The CDR3 DNA reads as TGTGCCAGCAGTTACAGGTACCAGCCGAGCTCCTACGAGCAGTACTTC.

V and J are TRBV6-2 or TRBV6-3 and TRBJ1-6; D is possibly TRBD1 (6 bases). CDR3 length equals 17 residues. Germline CDR1 is MNHEY and CDR2 is SVGEGT. V dropped 6 bases and J dropped 6 bases, with 21 bases sitting between them. The CDR3 DNA is TGTGCCAGCAGGGGCAGGACAGCATCCCGTTCTAATTCACCCCTCCACTTT. The encoded protein is CASRGRTASRSNSPLHF.

This clonotype has at least ten counts. The chain links TRBV7-9 to TRBJ1-1, with D unclear. With 1 base removed from V and 10 bases from J, the gap between germline ends came to 10 bases. The germline V gene encodes CDR1 SEHNR and CDR2 FQNEAQ (reference sequence). The CDR3 extends over 12 amino acids. The CDR3 protein is CASSLETLRAFF. CDR3 in DNA: TGTGCCAGCAGCTTAGAGACCCTTCGAGCTTTCTTT.

This clonotype was observed a few times. Being one base from a much bigger clone, this may be a read error. No DNA is shown, since the ends of the CDR3 on it are uncertain; the CDR3 is the one TCRdb lists. The V gene is TRBV12-3 or TRBV12-4, the J gene TRBJ1-2; TRBD1, the table's D call, was not compared with the DNA. 12 amino acids form the CDR3, both terminal residues included. The CDR3 sequence: CATVQGSYGCTF.

This clonotype was seen many times. This chain links TRBV9 with TRBJ2-2; tentatively, D is TRBD2 (5 bases). Per germline, CDR1 SGDLS and CDR2 YYNGEE. The CDR3 is 14 amino acids. The ends were cut back, 0 bases at V and 3 bases at J, with 6 bases in the middle. CDR3 coding DNA: TGTGCCAGCAGCGTAGACGGGGACACCGGGGAGCTGTTTTTT. Its translation is CASSVDGDTGELFF. The full variable domain, completed using reference TRBV9 and TRBJ2-2, is DSGVTQTPKHLITATGQRVTLRCSPRSGDLSVYWYQQSLDQGLQFLIQYYNGEERAKGNILERFSAQQFPDLHSELNLSSLELGDSALYFCASSVDGDTGELFFGEGSRLTVL.

This clonotype was detected ten times or more. The V gene is TRBV16, the J gene TRBJ1-1, with TRBD1 matching 12 bases. CDR3 length equals 16 residues. In germline, CDR1 is KGHSY, CDR2 FQNENV. Trimming removed 3 bases from V and 7 bases from J; junction bases left unmatched: 9. CDR3 loop: CASSHGTGGIFGEAFF. For the CDR3, the DNA is TGTGCCAGCAGCCATGGGACAGGGGGCATTTTCGGTGAAGCTTTCTTT.

This clonotype was seen a few times. The chain uses TRBV27 and TRBJ1-5, with 7 bases aligning to TRBD1. From germline, CDR1 is MNHEY and CDR2 SMNVEV (reference sequence). The V segment lost 6 bases and the J segment 3 bases; nucleotides outside the gene matches: 5. The CDR3 sequence is 14 residues long. The CDR3 DNA sequence: TGTGCCAGCAGAAGACAGGGCCTCAATCAGCCCCAGCATTTT. This encodes CASRRQGLNQPQHF.

The chain joins TRBV18 to TRBJ2-2, with D possibly TRBD2 on 6 matching bases. The ends were cut back, 1 base at V and 0 bases at J, with 15 bases in the middle. Germline V gene data show CDR1 as KGHSH and CDR2 as LQKENI. The CDR3 spans 18 residues. The CDR3 bases are TGTGCCAGCTCACCACAAGTATTGGGAGGCTCGAACACCGGGGAGCTGTTTTTT. Protein: CASSPQVLGGSNTGELFF.

This clonotype was seen repeatedly, ten times or more. The chain uses TRBV28 and TRBJ2-1, with TRBD2 identical over 9 bases. After removal of 6 bases from V and 0 bases from J, the junction contained 3 bases not matched to a gene. From germline, CDR1 is MDHEN and CDR2 SYDVKM. There are 15 residues in the CDR3. The CDR3 reads CASRNSGGSYNEQFF. The CDR3 DNA sequence: TGTGCCAGCAGAAATAGCGGGGGCTCCTACAATGAGCAGTTCTTC.

V gene TRBV9 combines with J gene TRBJ2-2; D may be TRBD2 (6 bases). Trimming stripped 1 base from V and 6 bases from J, with 13 bases between. The germline CDR1 and CDR2 sequences are SGDLS and YYNGEE. The CDR3 length is 15 residues. This chain's CDR3 is CASSVLVGGPGELFF. The DNA for the CDR3 is TGTGCCAGCAGCGTACTAGTGGGAGGACCCGGGGAGCTGTTTTTT.

V is TRBV4-1 and J is TRBJ2-3, with D possibly being TRBD1 or TRBD2 (6 bases each). Trimming shortened V by 1 base and J by 4 bases, and 12 bases separated the two germline ends. The CDR3 runs to 15 residues. Germline V lookup: CDR1 MGHRA, CDR2 YSYEKL. CDR3 coding DNA: TGCGCCAGCAGCCAAGCGGGGGCCCCCGCAGATACGCAGTATTTT. This gives the protein CASSQAGAPADTQYF.

The J gene is TRBJ1-3, the V gene TRBV3-1; 7 nucleotides align to TRBD1. Looked up from germline, CDR1 is LGHDT and CDR2 is YNNKEL (reference sequence). The trim removed 2 bases at V and 4 bases at J, leaving 5 bases unmatched. The CDR3 has 15 residues. The CDR3 nucleotides are TGTGCCAGCAGCCAAACAGGGGTGATCGGAAACACCATATATTTT. This codes for CASSQTGVIGNTIYF.